This TCR beta chain emerged from a study of type 1 and type 2 diabetes patients. Genomic DNA was the PCR template. The TCR beta CDR3 region was amplified using 30 forward and 13 reverse primers. TCRdb reprocessed the multiplex PCR reads via MiXCR and lists one record per CDR3 protein. This sample carries fewer than 300,000 distinct CDR3 sequences, over 45% of them seen once, and the ten largest clones take roughly an eighth. Study results and limitations: Groups were not age- or gender-matched, which may bias interpretation. Between type 2 diabetes and control samples, V and J usage averaged roughly 0.97 correlation.

Details on this clonotype: Its target is not known.

There are 16 residues in the CDR3. With 5 bases clipped from V and 5 bases from J, the junction kept 6 bases outside the gene matches. Diabetic patients met standard criteria for type 1 or type 2 diabetes. This chain joins TRBV12-3 or TRBV12-4 and TRBJ2-5, with TRBD2 matching 15 bases. The sequence was obtained from a man aged 18 to 30 with type 2 diabetes. The sample taken for sequencing was peripheral blood mononuclear cells (PBMCs). DNA for the CDR3: TGTGCCAGCAGTCGGACTAGCGGGAGGGCCCGTGAGACCCAGTACTTC. This encodes CASSRTSGRARETQYF.